The rows below give T cell receptor beta chains drawn from one sample of a study of blood T cell repertoires in COVID-19. The protocol was immunoSEQ multiplex PCR, while the TCRdb copy is restricted to in-frame clones and leaves out a portion. The table shows over 100,000 clones, with roughly four fifths occurring only once. Sequencing was performed on peripheral blood. All receptors derive from a woman aged 60 to 75 with acute or convalescent COVID-19. The CDR3 runs from the conserved cysteine through the conserved F or W. The order of the fields is V gene, J gene, CDR3 protein.

V gene: TRBV7-3
J gene: TRBJ2-1
CDR3 protein: CASSLDRSNEQFF

V gene: TRBV5-4
J gene: TRBJ2-3
CDR3 protein: CASSSRGSSGGASTDTQYF

V gene: TRBV19
J gene: TRBJ1-5
CDR3 protein: CASSRGEVYQPQHF

V gene: TRBV11-1
J gene: TRBJ1-1
CDR3 protein: CASSLAELNTEAFF

V gene: TRBV5-1
J gene: TRBJ1-6
CDR3 protein: CASSLVGQGMENSPLHF

V gene: TRBV7-9
J gene: TRBJ2-3
CDR3 protein: CASSLGATEKDTQYF

V gene: TRBV5-8
J gene: TRBJ2-5
CDR3 protein: CASSLSGTIRGTQYF

V gene: TRBV7-8
J gene: TRBJ2-2
CDR3 protein: CASSTGQSNTGELFF

V gene: TRBV2
J gene: TRBJ1-1
CDR3 protein: CASRFTGGPEAFF

V gene: TRBV3-1/TRBV3-2
J gene: TRBJ1-5
CDR3 protein: CASSQGTGDLQPQHF

V gene: TRBV29-1
J gene: TRBJ1-4
CDR3 protein: CSVIQGVGEKLFF

V gene: TRBV7-9
J gene: TRBJ2-3
CDR3 protein: CASSLQGDTQYF

V gene: TRBV12-3/TRBV12-4
J gene: TRBJ1-2
CDR3 protein: CASSLGGLYGYTF

V gene: TRBV28
J gene: TRBJ1-2
CDR3 protein: CASSLGGQGYTF

V gene: TRBV6-5
J gene: TRBJ1-3
CDR3 protein: CAGRQRAEGNTIYF

V gene: TRBV2
J gene: TRBJ2-2
CDR3 protein: CASSVRVANTGELFF

V gene: TRBV9
J gene: TRBJ2-3
CDR3 protein: CASSVAGGGPDTQYF

V gene: TRBV24-1
J gene: TRBJ2-1
CDR3 protein: CATSDWDSTSSYNEQFF

V gene: TRBV6-5
J gene: TRBJ1-1
CDR3 protein: CASSSRQGAPAFF

V gene: TRBV5-1
J gene: TRBJ1-1
CDR3 protein: CASSNGQGATEAFF

V gene: TRBV5-1
J gene: TRBJ2-5
CDR3 protein: CASSVGAVKGTQYF

V gene: TRBV7-3
J gene: TRBJ2-1
CDR3 protein: CASSLGLAPTYNEQFF

V gene: TRBV7-3
J gene: TRBJ2-5
CDR3 protein: CASSLTSKETQYF

V gene: TRBV28
J gene: TRBJ1-1
CDR3 protein: CASSSPAGGVVEAFF

V gene: TRBV5-1
J gene: TRBJ2-7
CDR3 protein: CASSSGQTGGFSEQYF

V gene: TRBV7-2
J gene: TRBJ1-5
CDR3 protein: CASSQTGLNQPQHF

V gene: TRBV12-3/TRBV12-4
J gene: TRBJ1-5
CDR3 protein: CASRSQGQPQHF

V gene: TRBV24-1
J gene: TRBJ1-2
CDR3 protein: CATQDSATYGYTF

V gene: TRBV11-1
J gene: TRBJ2-3
CDR3 protein: CASSQPGVRTDTQYF

V gene: TRBV9
J gene: TRBJ2-3
CDR3 protein: CASSVTGTLTDTQYF

V gene: TRBV28
J gene: TRBJ1-6
CDR3 protein: CASSLGGRVESPLHF

V gene: TRBV4-1
J gene: TRBJ1-1
CDR3 protein: CASSPGRGTTFF

V gene: TRBV5-8
J gene: TRBJ1-2
CDR3 protein: CASIDEGARGPGYTF

V gene: TRBV6-1
J gene: TRBJ1-3
CDR3 protein: CASSEMAGQGADTIYF

V gene: TRBV7-9
J gene: TRBJ1-1
CDR3 protein: CASSNQMNTEAFF